The sequence of this TCR beta chain was determined in a study of vaccination effects on CD4 cells after COVID-19. Concerning this clone: As yet, its antigen is unknown.

Before sequencing took place, the ViraFEST assay used viral peptide pools to expand antigen-specific CD4+ T cells. CD4+ T cell isolation took place after approximately 11 days of culture. According to PCR results, the person was infected with SARS-CoV-2 between March and December 2020. Assay: immunoSEQ multiplex PCR; the TCRdb copy retains only in-frame clones and omits some. The repertoire holds tens of thousands of clones, with 70% to 85% as singletons. Germline lookup yields CDR1 LNHNV and CDR2 YYDKDF (reference sequence). The V and J ends lost 6 bases and 0 bases respectively, with 8 bases between them. This CDR3 comprises 14 residues.

This specimen consisted of CD4+ T cells from PBMCs cultured with a peptide pool, obtained before COVID-19 vaccination. The TCR was taken from a human donor who had a prior SARS-CoV-2 infection. The rearrangement joins TRBV15 to TRBJ1-4; D call uncertain. CDR3 region: CATSNGPTNEKLFF. Here the CDR3 DNA reads TGTGCCACCAGTAACGGGCCAACTAATGAAAAACTGTTTTTT.